This entry is about one TCR beta chain. Using immunoSEQ multiplex PCR, the repertoire was profiled, and TCRdb retains in-frame clones only, with some absent. Of hundreds of thousands of clones in the sample, roughly 94% are singletons; the top ten hold around 0.018%. The data were taken from a study of shared T cell receptors in the human thymus. The CDR3 extends over 14 amino acids. V dropped 4 bases and J dropped 5; count of bases not matched to a gene: 4. Germline loops: CDR1 SGHRS, CDR2 YFSETQ. The rearrangement links TRBV5-1 to TRBJ2-2; 8 positions match TRBD1. Sequenced material: thymocytes. This TCR derives from a human donor. CDR3 DNA sequence: TGCGCCAGCAGCACAGGGGGAGTGACCGGGGAGCTGTTTTTT. Encoded protein: CASSTGGVTGELFF.